This T cell receptor (beta chain) was documented in a study of cytomegalovirus exposure and HLA in healthy donors. Findings and limits, study-wide: Confirmation was obtained in vitro that a few CMV-associated chains are specific for CMV antigens. Some public TCRs appeared in many individuals, while most sequences were rare. According to the study, roughly 160 TCR beta chains were cytomegalovirus-associated. Cytomegalovirus status was reportedly diagnosed by the classifier with high sensitivity and specificity.

Profiled with immunoSEQ multiplex PCR; TCRdb holds only in-frame clones, not every one. Of some 130,000 clones in the sample, about 80% were seen once. Germline lookup yields CDR1 LGHNA and CDR2 YSLEER. The CDR3 has 15 amino acids. The V gene lost 1 base and the J gene lost 1 base, with 7 bases spanning the gap. As concerns this clone: As yet, its antigen is unknown.

Sequencing was carried out using PBMCs. The receptor comes from a man aged 30-40 years in good health and CMV-seropositive. The chain has TRBV4-3 and TRBJ2-2; the D gene is possibly TRBD2 (6 bases). CDR3 sequence (DNA): TGCGCCAGCAGCCAAGCAGCGGGGAACACCGGGGAGCTGTTTTTT. Protein: CASSQAAGNTGELFF.